This paragraph reports one TCR beta chain. These data belong to a study of blood T cell repertoires in COVID-19. CDR1 MGHRA and CDR2 YSYEKL come from the germline V gene. The CDR3 has 15 amino acids. The V and J ends lost 1 base and 4 bases respectively, with 13 bases between them. The participants were between about 18 and 90 years old and came from about two dozen US areas. Each participant's cohort was designated according to participant-reported clinical history. Original processing methods: Reference gene primer amplification yielded estimated nucleated cell counts. TCRdb's table, derived via immunoSEQ multiplex PCR, lists solely in-frame clones and lacks some. Clone size and V and J calls were adopted from that table, with D and trimming inferred from the DNA. The sample contains around 380,000 clones, approximately 87% of which appear only once.

The sample comprised PBMCs or T cells enriched from blood (not recorded which). The origin of this receptor is a man under 40 who had recovered from COVID-19. The chain employs TRBV4-1 and TRBJ1-1; tentatively, D is TRBD1 (6 bases). CDR3 loop: CASSQAVTGATEAFF. DNA of the CDR3: TGCGCCAGCAGCCAAGCAGTGACAGGCGCCACTGAAGCTTTCTTT.